Presented here are 10 T cell receptor beta chains from one specimen sequenced in a study of blood T cell repertoires in COVID-19. The protocol was immunoSEQ multiplex PCR, while the TCRdb copy is restricted to in-frame clones and leaves out a portion. The table includes 200,000 to 300,000 clones, less than 90% detected once. Source material: peripheral blood. These receptors all come from a man aged 30-40 years with active or convalescent COVID-19.

This clone was found a few times. V and J are TRBV12-3 or TRBV12-4 and TRBJ2-1; 7 bases agree with TRBD2. The ends lost 6 bases at V and 9 bases at J; junction bases unmatched: 8. This CDR3 has 13 amino acids. The CDR3 coding sequence is TGTGCCAGCAGCCCATCCACGGGGGGTGAGCAGTTCTTC. Its protein is CASSPSTGGEQFF.

The rearrangement uses TRBV5-1 and TRBJ2-1, with 10 bases fitting TRBD2. Germline assignment: CDR1 SGHRS and CDR2 YFSETQ. After removal of 4 bases from V and 9 bases from J, the junction contained 13 bases not matched to a gene. This CDR3 spans 16 amino acids. The CDR3 protein is CASSPPGAGGPVEQFF. CDR3 DNA: TGCGCCAGCAGCCCCCCGGGAGCGGGGGGGCCGGTTGAGCAGTTCTTC. The variable domain in full, completed from reference TRBV5-1 and TRBJ2-1, reads KAGVTQTPRYLIKTRGQQVTLSCSPISGHRSVSWYQQTPGQGLQFLFEYFSETQRNKGNFPGRFSGRQFSNSRSEMNVSTLELGDSALYLCASSPPGAGGPVEQFFGPGTRLTVL.

This clone was seen a few times. The chain employs TRBV7-9 and TRBJ1-1; possibly TRBD1 for D (6 bases). Trimming removed 1 base at V and 5 bases at J, with 11 bases between. In germline, CDR1 is SEHNR, CDR2 FQNEAQ (reference sequence). This CDR3 has 14 amino acids. CDR3 residues: CASSLEGVSTEAFF. The CDR3 bases are TGTGCCAGCAGCTTAGAGGGGGTATCGACTGAAGCTTTCTTT.

The chain links TRBV2 to TRBJ2-3; TRBD1 matches at 8 bases. With 8 bases clipped from V and 2 bases from J, the junction kept 6 bases outside the gene matches. Germline V CDR1 and CDR2: SNHLY, FYNNEI. The CDR3 totals 14 residues. The DNA for the CDR3 is TGTGCCAGCCAGACAGGGGTTTCCACAGATACGCAGTATTTT. Translation gives CASQTGVSTDTQYF.

The chain is built from TRBV19 and TRBJ2-1; 9 bases are shared with TRBD2. Trimming cost V 4 bases and J 8 bases; bases outside gene matches: 15. Germline CDR1 reads LNHDA; CDR2 reads SQIVND (reference sequence). The CDR3 covers 17 residues. The DNA for the CDR3 is TGTGCCAGTAGTACGCAAGCGGGACTAGCAAGGGGATATGAGCAGTTCTTC. Its translation is CASSTQAGLARGYEQFF. The variable domain in full, completed from reference TRBV19 and TRBJ2-1, reads DGGITQSPKYLFRKEGQNVTLSCEQNLNHDAMYWYRQDPGQGLRLIYYSQIVNDFQKGDIAEGYSVSREKKESFPLTVTSAQKNPTAFYLCASSTQAGLARGYEQFFGPGTRLTVL.

The chain recombines TRBV7-9 with TRBJ2-3; a possible D gene is TRBD2 (6 bases). CDR3 size: 17 residues. The V gene lost 5 bases and the J gene lost 1 base, with 19 bases spanning the gap. Germline CDR1 is SEHNR and CDR2 is FQNEAQ (reference sequence). CDR3 sequence reads: CASSPGEDPVGTDTQYF. Here the CDR3 DNA reads TGTGCCAGCAGCCCCGGGGAGGATCCGGTGGGCACAGATACGCAGTATTTT.

This chain connects TRBV7-8 to TRBJ2-1; perhaps TRBD2 as D (6 bases). The CDR3 extends over 12 amino acids. Germline V gene lookup returns CDR1 SGHVS and CDR2 FQNEAQ. With 5 bases removed from V and 16 bases from J, the gap between germline ends came to 18 bases. The CDR3 bases are TGTGCCAGCAGCCTCCTGATGGGGGGAGGATTCTTC. It encodes CASSLLMGGGFF.

CDR3 nucleotide sequence: TGTGCCAGCAGTGAGGTGGACAGTGGGAGGGGTGAGCAGTTCTTC. Encoded protein: CASSEVDSGRGEQFF. J is TRBJ2-1 and V is TRBV25-1; perhaps TRBD2 as D (7 bases). The CDR3 totals 15 residues. The V gene lost 3 bases and the J gene lost 9 bases, with 18 bases spanning the gap. Germline CDR1 is MGHDK and CDR2 is SYGVNS.

The chain uses TRBV5-1 and TRBJ2-1; possible D gene TRBD2, 6 bases. The CDR3 is made up of 16 amino acids. Germline loops: CDR1 SGHRS, CDR2 YFSETQ. The ends were cut back, 5 bases at V and 6 bases at J, with 21 bases in the middle. CDR3 nucleotide sequence: TGCGCCAGCAGGGCCGGAAGTTCGGAGCGGGTCAATGAGCAGTTCTTC. Its translation is CASRAGSSERVNEQFF.

This chain joins TRBV5-6 and TRBJ2-2; 12 bases match TRBD1. Germline V CDR1 and CDR2: SGHDT, YYEEEE. The CDR3 extends over 16 amino acids. Trimming removed 4 bases from V and 6 bases from J; junction bases left unmatched: 7. The CDR3 region is CASSGPGQGAAGELFF. In nucleotides, the CDR3 is TGTGCCAGCAGCGGCCCGGGACAGGGGGCCGCCGGGGAGCTGTTTTTT.